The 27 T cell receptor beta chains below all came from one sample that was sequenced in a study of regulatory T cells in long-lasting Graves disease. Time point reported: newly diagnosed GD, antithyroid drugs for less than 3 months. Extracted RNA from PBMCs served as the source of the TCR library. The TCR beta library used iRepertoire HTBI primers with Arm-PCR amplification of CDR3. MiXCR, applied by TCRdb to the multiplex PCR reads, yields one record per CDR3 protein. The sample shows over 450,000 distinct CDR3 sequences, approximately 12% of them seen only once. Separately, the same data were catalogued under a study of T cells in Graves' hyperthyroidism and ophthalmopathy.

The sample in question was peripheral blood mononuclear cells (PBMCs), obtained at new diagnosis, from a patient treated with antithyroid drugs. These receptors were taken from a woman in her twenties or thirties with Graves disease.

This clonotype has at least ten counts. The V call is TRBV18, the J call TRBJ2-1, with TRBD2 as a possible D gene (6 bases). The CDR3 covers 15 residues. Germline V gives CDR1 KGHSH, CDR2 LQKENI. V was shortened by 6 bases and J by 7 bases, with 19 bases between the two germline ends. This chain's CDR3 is CASSPSSGFRNEQFF. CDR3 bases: TGTGCCAGCTCCCCTTCCAGCGGGTTTCGGAATGAGCAGTTCTTC.

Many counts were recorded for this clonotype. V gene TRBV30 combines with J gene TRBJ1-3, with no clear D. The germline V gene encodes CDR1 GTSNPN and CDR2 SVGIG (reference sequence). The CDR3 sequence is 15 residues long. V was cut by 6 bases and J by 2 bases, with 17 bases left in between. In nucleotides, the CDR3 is TGTGCCTGTCCCCTGAATCGGGCAGCTGGAAACACCATATATTTT. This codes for CACPLNRAAGNTIYF.

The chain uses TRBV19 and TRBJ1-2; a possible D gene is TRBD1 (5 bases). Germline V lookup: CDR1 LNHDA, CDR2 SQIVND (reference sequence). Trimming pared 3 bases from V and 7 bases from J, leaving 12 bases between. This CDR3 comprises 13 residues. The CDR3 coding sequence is TGTGCCAGTAGTATGGGCAGGGATATTGGCTACACCTTC. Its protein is CASSMGRDIGYTF.

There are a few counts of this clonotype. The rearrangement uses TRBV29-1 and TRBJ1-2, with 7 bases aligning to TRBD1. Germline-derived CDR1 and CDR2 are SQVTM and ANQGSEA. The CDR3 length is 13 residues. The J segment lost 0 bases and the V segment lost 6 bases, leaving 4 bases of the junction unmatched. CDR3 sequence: CSVAGQSNYGYTF. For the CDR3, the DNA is TGCAGCGTCGCGGGACAGTCTAACTATGGCTACACCTTC.

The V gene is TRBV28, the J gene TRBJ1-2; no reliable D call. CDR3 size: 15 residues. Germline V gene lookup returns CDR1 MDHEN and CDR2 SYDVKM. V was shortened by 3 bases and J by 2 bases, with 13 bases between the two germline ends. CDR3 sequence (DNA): TGTGCCAGCAGTTTTCTTGGCAGAAGAAACTATGGCTACACCTTC. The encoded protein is CASSFLGRRNYGYTF.

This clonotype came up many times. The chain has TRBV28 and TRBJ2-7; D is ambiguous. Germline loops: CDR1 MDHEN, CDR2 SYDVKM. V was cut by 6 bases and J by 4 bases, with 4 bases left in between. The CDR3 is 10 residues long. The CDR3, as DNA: TGTGCCAGCAGAGGATACGAGCAGTACTTC. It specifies CASRGYEQYF.

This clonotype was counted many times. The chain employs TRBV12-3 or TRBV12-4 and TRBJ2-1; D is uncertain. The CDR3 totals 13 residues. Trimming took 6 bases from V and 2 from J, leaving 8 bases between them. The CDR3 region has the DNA TGTGCCAGCAGCAAGTCCACCTACAATGAGCAGTTCTTC. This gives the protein CASSKSTYNEQFF.

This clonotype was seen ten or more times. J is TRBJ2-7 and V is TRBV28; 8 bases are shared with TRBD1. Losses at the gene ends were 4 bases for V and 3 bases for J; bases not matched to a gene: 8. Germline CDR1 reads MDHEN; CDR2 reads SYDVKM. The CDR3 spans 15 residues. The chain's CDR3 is CASSSAGTGFYEQYF. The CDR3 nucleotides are TGTGCCAGCAGTTCAGCCGGGACAGGCTTCTACGAGCAGTACTTC. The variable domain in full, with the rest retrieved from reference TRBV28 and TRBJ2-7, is DVKVTQSSRYLVKRTGEKVFLECVQDMDHENMFWYRQDPGLGLRLIYFSYDVKMKEKGDIPEGYSVSREKKERFSLILESASTNQTSMYLCASSSAGTGFYEQYFGPGTRLTVT.

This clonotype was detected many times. The CDR3 region has the DNA TGTGCCACCAGCACCGGCCCCCGGGGTGAAAAACTGTTTTTT. It translates to CATSTGPRGEKLFF. This chain joins TRBV15 and TRBJ1-4; D gene ambiguous. The CDR3 runs 14 residues. The germline V gene has CDR1 LNHNV and CDR2 YYDKDF (reference sequence). Trimming pared 4 bases from V and 7 bases from J, leaving 13 bases between.

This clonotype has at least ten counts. This CDR3 reads CASSSPRQRTYEQYF. The CDR3 coding sequence is TGTGCCAGCAGCTCCCCCCGCCAGAGGACCTACGAGCAGTACTTC. The J gene is TRBJ2-7, the V gene TRBV11-2; D call uncertain. Germline CDR1 is SGHAT and CDR2 is FQNNGV. Trimming removed 4 bases at V and 2 bases at J, with 15 bases between. CDR3 size: 15 residues.

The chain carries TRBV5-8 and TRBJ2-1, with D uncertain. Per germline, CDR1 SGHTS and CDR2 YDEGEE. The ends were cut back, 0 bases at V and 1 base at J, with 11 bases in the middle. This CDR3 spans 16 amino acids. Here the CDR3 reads CASSLVLVRSYNEQFF. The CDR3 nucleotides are TGTGCCAGCAGCTTGGTTCTGGTGAGGTCCTACAATGAGCAGTTCTTC.

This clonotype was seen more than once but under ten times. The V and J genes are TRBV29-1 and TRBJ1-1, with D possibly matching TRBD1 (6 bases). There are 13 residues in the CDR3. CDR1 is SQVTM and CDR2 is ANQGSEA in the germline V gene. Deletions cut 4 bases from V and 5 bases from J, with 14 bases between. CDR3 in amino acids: CSVGQGFWTEAFF. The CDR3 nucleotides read TGCAGCGTTGGGCAGGGGTTTTGGACTGAAGCTTTCTTT.

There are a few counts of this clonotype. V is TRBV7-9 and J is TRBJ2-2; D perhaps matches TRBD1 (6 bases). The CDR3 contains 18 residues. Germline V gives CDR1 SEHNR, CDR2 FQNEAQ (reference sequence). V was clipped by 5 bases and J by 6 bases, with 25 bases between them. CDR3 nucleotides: TGTGCCAGCAGCCCCCTAGCCCCCCAGACAGGAAAGGCCGGGGAGCTGTTTTTT. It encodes CASSPLAPQTGKAGELFF.

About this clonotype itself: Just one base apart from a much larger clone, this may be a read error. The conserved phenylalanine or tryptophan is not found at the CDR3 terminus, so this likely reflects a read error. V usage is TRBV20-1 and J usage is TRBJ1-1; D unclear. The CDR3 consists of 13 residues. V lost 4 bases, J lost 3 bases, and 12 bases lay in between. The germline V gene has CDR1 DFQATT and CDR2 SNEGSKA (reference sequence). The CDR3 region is CSAITDPYTEAFV. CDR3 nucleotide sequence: TGCAGTGCTATAACCGATCCGTACACTGAAGCTTTCGTT.

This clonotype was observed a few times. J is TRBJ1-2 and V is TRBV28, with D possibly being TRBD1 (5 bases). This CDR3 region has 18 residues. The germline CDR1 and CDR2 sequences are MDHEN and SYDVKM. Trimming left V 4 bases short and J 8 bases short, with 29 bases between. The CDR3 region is CASSSQNFLDKGRYGYTF. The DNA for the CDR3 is TGTGCCAGCAGTTCCCAGAACTTCCTGGACAAGGGGCGGTACGGCTACACCTTC.

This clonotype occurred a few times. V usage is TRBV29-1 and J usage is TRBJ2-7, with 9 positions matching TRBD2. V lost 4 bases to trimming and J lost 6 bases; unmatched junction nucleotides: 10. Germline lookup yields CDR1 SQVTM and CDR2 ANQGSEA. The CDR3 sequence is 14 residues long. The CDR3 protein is CSVGGPSGTPEQYF. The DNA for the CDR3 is TGCAGCGTTGGGGGACCTAGCGGGACCCCCGAGCAGTACTTC.

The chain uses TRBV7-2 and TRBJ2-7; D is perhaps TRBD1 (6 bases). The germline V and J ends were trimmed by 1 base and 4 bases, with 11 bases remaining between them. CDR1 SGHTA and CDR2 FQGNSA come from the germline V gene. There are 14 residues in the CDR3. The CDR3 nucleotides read TGTGCCAGCAGCTTAGAGGGGACAAGATACGAGCAGTACTTC. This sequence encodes CASSLEGTRYEQYF.

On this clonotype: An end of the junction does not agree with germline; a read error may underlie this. CDR3 DNA sequence: TGTGCCAGCAGCTTAGGGACAGCGGCCTACGATCAGTACTTC. It specifies CASSLGTAAYDQYF. The V gene is TRBV11-1, the J gene TRBJ2-7; D may be TRBD1 (6 bases). The CDR3 totals 14 residues. Germline-derived CDR1 and CDR2 are SGHAT and FQDESV (reference sequence).

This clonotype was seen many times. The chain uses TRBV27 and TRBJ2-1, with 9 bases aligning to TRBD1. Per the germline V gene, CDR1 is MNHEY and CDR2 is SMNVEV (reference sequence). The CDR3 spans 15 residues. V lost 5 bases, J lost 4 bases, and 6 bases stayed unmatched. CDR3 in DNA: TGTGCCAGCAGTCCCGGGACAGGGCAATACAATGAGCAGTTCTTC. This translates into CASSPGTGQYNEQFF.

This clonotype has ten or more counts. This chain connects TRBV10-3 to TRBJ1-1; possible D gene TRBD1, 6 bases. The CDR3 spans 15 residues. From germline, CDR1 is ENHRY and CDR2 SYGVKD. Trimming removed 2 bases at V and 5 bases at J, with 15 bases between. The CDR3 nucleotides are TGTGCCATCAGTGAGCTAACAGGGTATGGTACTGAAGCTTTCTTT. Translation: CAISELTGYGTEAFF.

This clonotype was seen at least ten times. DNA for the CDR3: TGCAGCGTTTGCGTGGGAGGCGACCTCTACGAGCAGTACTTC. Translating it yields CSVCVGGDLYEQYF. The rearrangement joins TRBV29-1 to TRBJ2-7; the D gene is possibly TRBD2 (6 bases). Germline CDR1 is SQVTM and CDR2 is ANQGSEA. This CDR3 is 14 amino acids long. V was trimmed by 5 bases and J by 3 bases, leaving 17 bases between them.

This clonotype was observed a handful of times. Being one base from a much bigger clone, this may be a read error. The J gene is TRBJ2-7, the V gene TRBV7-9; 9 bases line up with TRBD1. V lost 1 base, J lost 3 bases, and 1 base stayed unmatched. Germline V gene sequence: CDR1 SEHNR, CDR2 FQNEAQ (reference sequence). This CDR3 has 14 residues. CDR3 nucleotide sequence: TGTGCCAGCAGCTTAGGACAGGGGGACTACGAGCAGTACTTC. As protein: CASSLGQGDYEQYF.

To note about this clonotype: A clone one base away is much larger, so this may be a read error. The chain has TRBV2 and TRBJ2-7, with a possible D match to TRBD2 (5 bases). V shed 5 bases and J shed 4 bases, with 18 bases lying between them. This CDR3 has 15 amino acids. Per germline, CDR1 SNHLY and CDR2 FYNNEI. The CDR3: CASSRSSRRPYEQYF. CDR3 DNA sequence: TGTGCCAGCAGTCGATCTAGCAGGAGGCCTTACGAGCAGTACTTC. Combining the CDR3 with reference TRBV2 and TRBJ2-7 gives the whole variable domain EPEVTQTPSHQVTQMGQEVILRCVPISNHLYFYWYRQILGQKVEFLVSFYNNEISEKSEIFDDQFSVERPDGSNFTLKIRSTKLEDSAMYFCASSRSSRRPYEQYFGPGTRLTVT.

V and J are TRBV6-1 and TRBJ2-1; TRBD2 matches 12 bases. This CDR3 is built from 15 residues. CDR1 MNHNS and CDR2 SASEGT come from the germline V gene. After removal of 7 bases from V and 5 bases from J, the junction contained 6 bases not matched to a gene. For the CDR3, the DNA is TGTGCCAGCACCGGGACTAGCGGGTACAACAATGAGCAGTTCTTC. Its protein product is CASTGTSGYNNEQFF.

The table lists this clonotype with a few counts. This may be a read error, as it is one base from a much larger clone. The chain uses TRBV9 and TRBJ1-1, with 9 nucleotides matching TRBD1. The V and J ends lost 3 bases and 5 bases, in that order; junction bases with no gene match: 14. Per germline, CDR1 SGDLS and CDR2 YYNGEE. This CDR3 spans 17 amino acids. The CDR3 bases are TGTGCCAGCAGCGCGATAGGTTCGGTGACAGGGGGTACTGAAGCTTTCTTT. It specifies CASSAIGSVTGGTEAFF.

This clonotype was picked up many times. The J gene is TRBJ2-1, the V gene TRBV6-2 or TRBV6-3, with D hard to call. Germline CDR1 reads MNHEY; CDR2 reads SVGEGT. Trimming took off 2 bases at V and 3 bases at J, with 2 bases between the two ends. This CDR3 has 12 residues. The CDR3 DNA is TGTGCCAGCAGTTACGACTACAATGAGCAGTTCTTC. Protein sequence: CASSYDYNEQFF.

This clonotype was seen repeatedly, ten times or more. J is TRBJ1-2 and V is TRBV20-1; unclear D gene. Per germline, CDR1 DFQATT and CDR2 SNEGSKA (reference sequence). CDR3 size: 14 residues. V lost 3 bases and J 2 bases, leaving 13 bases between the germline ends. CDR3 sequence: CSARALGWNYGYTF. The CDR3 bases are TGCAGTGCTAGGGCTCTAGGATGGAACTATGGCTACACCTTC.